Each of the 14 T cell receptor beta chains below was sequenced from the same sample in a study of shared clonotypes between healthy human individuals. Profiling relied on immunoSEQ multiplex PCR, and the TCRdb table lists in-frame clones only, not all of them. The data hold roughly 2.4 million clones, with around 95% observed a single time. The sample consisted of naive CD4+ T cells sorted from blood. The subset denotes: CD45RA+ positively selected. The receptors come from a young man in good health.

The chain recombines TRBV7-9 with TRBJ2-1; TRBD2 is a possible D gene (5 bases). CDR1 and CDR2 (germline): SEHNR, FQNEAQ (reference sequence). This CDR3 has 16 amino acids. The ends were cut back, 5 bases at V and 10 bases at J, with 24 bases in the middle. The CDR3 loop is CASSPRGREIGGEQFF. As DNA, the CDR3 is TGTGCCAGCAGCCCCCGGGGAAGGGAAATTGGCGGGGAGCAGTTCTTC.

The CDR3 sequence: CSVGRDYNEQFF. The CDR3 DNA reads as TGCAGCGTTGGACGGGACTACAATGAGCAGTTCTTC. The chain combines TRBV29-1 with TRBJ2-1; D possibly corresponds to TRBD2 (5 bases). The V gene lost 4 bases and the J gene lost 3 bases, with 7 bases spanning the gap. The CDR3 length is 12 residues. The germline V gene has CDR1 SQVTM and CDR2 ANQGSEA.

As concerns this clone: Other DNA sequences in the sample encode the same CDR3. In DNA, the CDR3 is TGTGCCAGCAGTGGAGGGGGGGGAGAGACCCAGTACTTC. Protein sequence: CASSGGGGETQYF. This sequence joins TRBV2 and TRBJ2-5; D may be TRBD2 (7 bases). Deletions cut 4 bases from V and 4 bases from J, with 10 bases between. Germline CDR1 is SNHLY and CDR2 is FYNNEI. There are 13 residues in the CDR3. Full variable domain (outside the CDR3, taken from reference TRBV2 and TRBJ2-5): EPEVTQTPSHQVTQMGQEVILRCVPISNHLYFYWYRQILGQKVEFLVSFYNNEISEKSEIFDDQFSVERPDGSNFTLKIRSTKLEDSAMYFCASSGGGGETQYFGPGTRLLVL.

This chain joins TRBV21-1 and TRBJ2-7. TRBV21-1 is described as a pseudogene. The CDR3 runs to 16 residues. CDR3 in DNA: TGTGCCAGCAGCAAACTGTCCGGCTCTAATCCCTACGAGCAGTACTTC. Residues: CASSKLSGSNPYEQYF.

A note on this clone: This sample also contains other DNA sequences that code for the same CDR3. This sequence joins TRBV5-1 and TRBJ2-5, with unresolved D. CDR1 and CDR2 (germline): SGHRS, YFSETQ. The CDR3 consists of 13 residues. The V and J ends lost 1 base and 4 bases respectively, with 8 bases between them. This chain's CDR3 is CASSLPGTETQYF. CDR3 in DNA: TGCGCCAGCAGCTTGCCGGGCACAGAGACCCAGTACTTC.

J is TRBJ1-1 and V is TRBV6-5, with 9 bases aligning to TRBD1. The CDR3 runs 12 residues. The trim removed 6 bases at V and 8 bases at J, leaving 4 bases unmatched. Germline loops: CDR1 MNHEY, CDR2 SVGAGI. The CDR3: CASRSTGGEAFF. Written as DNA, the CDR3 is TGTGCCAGCAGATCGACAGGGGGGGAAGCTTTCTTT.

V and J are TRBV12-2 and TRBJ2-7; TRBD1, the table's D call, lacks a check against the DNA. TRBV12-2 is recorded as a pseudogene. The CDR3 is 16 amino acids. The CDR3 bases are TGTGCAAGTCGCTTAGGGGCGGGACAGGGAGGCCACGAGCAGTACTTC. It codes for CASRLGAGQGGHEQYF.

The chain uses TRBV10-3 and TRBJ2-1; 7 positions agree with TRBD1. CDR1 is ENHRY and CDR2 is SYGVKD in the germline V gene. V was clipped by 4 bases and J by 7 bases; unmatched bases: 7. The CDR3 totals 14 residues. The CDR3 reads CAISADRAGNEQFF. For the CDR3, the DNA is TGTGCCATCAGTGCTGACAGGGCTGGGAATGAGCAGTTCTTC.

This clone came up once. The chain couples TRBV5-1 to TRBJ2-3; TRBD2 agrees at 9 bases. The CDR3 is made up of 16 amino acids. The J segment lost 2 bases and the V segment lost 0 bases, leaving 4 bases of the junction unmatched. From germline, CDR1 is SGHRS and CDR2 YFSETQ. CDR3 loop: CASSLVAGDSTDTQYF. The CDR3 nucleotides are TGCGCCAGCAGCTTGGTAGCGGGGGACTCCACAGATACGCAGTATTTT.

This clone was seen once. The CDR3 sequence is CASRLAGHQETQYF. DNA for the CDR3: TGTGCCAGCAGACTAGCGGGACACCAAGAGACCCAGTACTTC. This chain connects TRBV7-9 to TRBJ2-5, with 10 bases aligning to TRBD2. The trim removed 6 bases at V and 0 bases at J, leaving 1 base unmatched. Germline CDR1 SEHNR, CDR2 FQNEAQ (reference sequence). The CDR3 is 14 amino acids.

The chain employs TRBV2 and TRBJ1-4, with D uncertain. Germline V gene lookup returns CDR1 SNHLY and CDR2 FYNNEI. The CDR3 sequence is 14 residues long. V gave up 6 bases and J gave up 5 bases, with 13 bases separating them. DNA of the CDR3: TGTGCCAGCAGGACCGAGACGGTGAATGAAAAACTGTTTTTT. It is translated as CASRTETVNEKLFF.

The V gene is TRBV11-3, the J gene TRBJ2-5, with 10 bases fitting TRBD1. V shed 7 bases, J shed 4 bases, and the junction held 21 bases outside the gene matches. The CDR3 is 19 amino acids. Looked up from germline, CDR1 is SGHNT and CDR2 is YENEEA. The CDR3 DNA reads as TGTGCCAGCATTTCCATCCGGGGACAGGGGAAAATCAAGGGAGAGACCCAGTACTTC. It specifies CASISIRGQGKIKGETQYF.

The J gene is TRBJ2-4, the V gene TRBV5-4; D call uncertain. V was clipped by 0 bases and J by 8 bases, with 3 bases between them. From germline, CDR1 is SGHNT and CDR2 YYREEE (reference sequence). The CDR3 totals 11 residues. Here the CDR3 reads CASSLDHIQYF. CDR3 nucleotides: TGTGCCAGCAGCTTGGACCACATTCAGTACTTC.

This sequence joins TRBV5-4 and TRBJ2-7, with 11 bases identical to TRBD2. The CDR3 is made up of 13 amino acids. V lost 4 bases to trimming and J lost 6 bases; unmatched junction nucleotides: 3. Per germline, CDR1 SGHNT and CDR2 YYREEE (reference sequence). CDR3 sequence: CASSLLAGVEQYF. The CDR3 DNA is TGTGCCAGCAGCCTACTAGCGGGAGTCGAGCAGTACTTC. Full variable domain (outside the CDR3, taken from reference TRBV5-4 and TRBJ2-7): ETGVTQSPTHLIKTRGQQVTLRCSSQSGHNTVSWYQQALGQGPQFIFQYYREEENGRGNFPPRFSGLQFPNYSSELNVNALELDDSALYLCASSLLAGVEQYFGPGTRLTVT.